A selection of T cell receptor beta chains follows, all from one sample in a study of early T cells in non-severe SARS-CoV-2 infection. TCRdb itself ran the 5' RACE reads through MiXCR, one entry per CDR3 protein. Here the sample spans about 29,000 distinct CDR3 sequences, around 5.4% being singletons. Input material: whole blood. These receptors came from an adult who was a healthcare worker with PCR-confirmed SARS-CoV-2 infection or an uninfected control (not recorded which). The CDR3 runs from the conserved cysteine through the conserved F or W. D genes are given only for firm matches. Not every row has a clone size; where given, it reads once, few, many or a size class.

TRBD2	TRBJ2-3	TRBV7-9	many	CASSLPRGTSRSAGTDTQYF	TGTGCCAGCAGCCTCCCTAGGGGGACTAGTCGATCTGCAGGCACAGATACGCAGTATTTT
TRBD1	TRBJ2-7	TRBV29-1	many	CSVSGTGGEDEQYF	TGCAGCGTTAGTGGGACAGGGGGCGAGGACGAGCAGTACTTC
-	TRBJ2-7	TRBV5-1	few	CASSLSTGSTYEQYF	TGCGCCAGCAGCTTGTCTACAGGAAGCACCTACGAGCAGTACTTC
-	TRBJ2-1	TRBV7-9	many	CASSLGTTYNEQFF	TGTGCCAGCAGTCTGGGGACGACCTACAATGAGCAGTTCTTC
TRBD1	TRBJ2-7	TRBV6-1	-	CASSEADRGGEQYF	TGTGCCAGCAGTGAAGCGGACAGGGGTGGTGAGCAGTACTTC
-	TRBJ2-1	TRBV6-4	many	CASSDSRPGEQFF	TGTGCCAGCAGTGACTCCCGGCCGGGGGAGCAGTTCTTC
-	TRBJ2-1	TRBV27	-	CASSLRGRADNEQFF	TGTGCCAGCAGTTTACGGGGGAGAGCGGACAATGAGCAGTTCTTC
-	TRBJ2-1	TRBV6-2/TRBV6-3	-	CASSYWTYNEQFF	TGTGCCAGCAGTTATTGGACCTACAATGAGCAGTTCTTC
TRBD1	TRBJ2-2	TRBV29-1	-	CSARTGRNTGELFF	TGCAGCGCTCGGACAGGGAGAAATACCGGGGAGCTGTTTTTT
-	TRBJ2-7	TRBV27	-	CASSFGGLAYEQYF	TGTGCCAGCAGTTTCGGTGGGCTAGCCTACGAGCAGTACTTC
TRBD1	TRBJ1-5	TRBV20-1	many	CSARDMVGQGFQPQHF	TGCAGTGCTAGAGATATGGTAGGACAGGGTTTTCAGCCCCAGCATTTT
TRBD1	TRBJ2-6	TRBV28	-	CASSLLGGWKSGANVLTF	TGTGCCAGCAGTTTGTTAGGGGGCTGGAAATCTGGGGCCAACGTCCTGACTTTC
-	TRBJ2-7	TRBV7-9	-	CASSLDLGSYYEQYF	TGTGCCAGCAGCTTAGATCTAGGTTCGTACTACGAGCAGTACTTC
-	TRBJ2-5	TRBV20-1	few	CSARIQETQYF	TGCAGTGCTAGAATACAAGAGACCCAGTACTTC
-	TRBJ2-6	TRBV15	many	CATSRDETALSGANVLTF	TGTGCCACCAGCAGAGATGAGACAGCTCTCTCTGGGGCCAACGTCCTGACTTTC
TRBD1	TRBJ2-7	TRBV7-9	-	CASSPRTGGLYEQYF	TGTGCCAGCAGCCCTCGGACAGGGGGACTCTACGAGCAGTACTTC
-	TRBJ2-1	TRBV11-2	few	CASRPFGISEQFF	TGTGCCAGCAGACCCTTCGGCATCAGTGAGCAGTTCTTC
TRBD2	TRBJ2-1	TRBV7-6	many	CASSPTGLVLNEQFF	TGTGCCAGCAGCCCCACGGGACTAGTTTTAAATGAGCAGTTCTTC
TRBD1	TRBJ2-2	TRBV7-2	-	CVSSGQGSNTGELFF	TGTGTCAGCAGCGGACAGGGATCGAACACCGGGGAGCTGTTTTTT